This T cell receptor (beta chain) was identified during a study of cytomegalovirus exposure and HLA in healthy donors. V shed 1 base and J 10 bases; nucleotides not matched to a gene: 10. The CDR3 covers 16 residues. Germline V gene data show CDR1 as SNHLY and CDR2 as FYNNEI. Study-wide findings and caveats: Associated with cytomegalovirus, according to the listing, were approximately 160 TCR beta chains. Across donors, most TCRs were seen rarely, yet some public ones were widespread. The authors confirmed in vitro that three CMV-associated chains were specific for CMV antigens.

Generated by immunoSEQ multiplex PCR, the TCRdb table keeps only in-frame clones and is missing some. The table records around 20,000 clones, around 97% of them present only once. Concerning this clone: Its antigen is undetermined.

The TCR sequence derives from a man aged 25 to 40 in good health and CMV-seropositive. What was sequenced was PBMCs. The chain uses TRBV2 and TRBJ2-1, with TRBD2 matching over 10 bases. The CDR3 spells CASSEVSLAGADEQFF. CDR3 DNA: TGTGCCAGCAGTGAAGTAAGTCTAGCGGGAGCGGACGAGCAGTTCTTC.